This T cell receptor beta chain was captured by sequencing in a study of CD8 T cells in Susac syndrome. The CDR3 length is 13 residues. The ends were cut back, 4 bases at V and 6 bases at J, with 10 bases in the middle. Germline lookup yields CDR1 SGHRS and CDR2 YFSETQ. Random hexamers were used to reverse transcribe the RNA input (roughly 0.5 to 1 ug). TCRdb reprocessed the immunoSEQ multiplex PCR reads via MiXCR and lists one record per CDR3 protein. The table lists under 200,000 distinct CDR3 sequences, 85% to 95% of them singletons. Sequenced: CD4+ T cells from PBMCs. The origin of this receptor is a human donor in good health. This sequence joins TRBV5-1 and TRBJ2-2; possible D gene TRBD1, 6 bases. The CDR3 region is CASSTQGPGELFF. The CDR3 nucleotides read TGCGCCAGCAGCACACAGGGACCCGGGGAGCTGTTTTTT.